These 28 T cell receptor beta chains came from one sample sequenced in a study of T cell changes during pregnancy in multiple sclerosis. Here immunoSEQ multiplex PCR was the method, and the copy in TCRdb shows in-frame clones only, minus some. Among about 49,000 clones listed, 90% were seen once. Source: peripheral blood, taken after pregnancy. The receptors were sampled from a female donor in good health, enrolled as a control in a pregnancy study.

The rearrangement links TRBV11-2 to TRBJ2-7; the match to TRBD1 covers 9 bases. V lost 6 bases, J lost 5 bases, and 17 bases stayed unmatched. Per the germline V gene, CDR1 is SGHAT and CDR2 is FQNNGV. CDR3 length: 17 residues. The CDR3 DNA is TGTGCCAGCAGTCACGGAAGTTGGGGACAGGGTAACGACGAGCAGTACTTC. Protein product: CASSHGSWGQGNDEQYF.

The V call is TRBV6-5, the J call TRBJ2-3, with 10 bases matching TRBD2. The germline CDR1 and CDR2 sequences are MNHEY and SVGAGI. The CDR3 runs to 12 residues. The junction had 3 bases not matched to a gene; V was cut back by 10 bases and J by 5 bases. This chain's CDR3 is CATRLAGDTQYF. CDR3 DNA sequence: TGTGCCACCCGACTAGCGGGAGATACGCAGTATTTT.

The V gene is TRBV6-6, the J gene TRBJ1-6, with 10 bases fitting TRBD1. The CDR3 runs to 14 residues. CDR1 is MNHNY, CDR2 SVGAGI, per germline (reference sequence). Trimming took 6 bases from V and 10 from J; bases not matched to a gene: 6. CDR3: CASSSGTGASPLHF. CDR3 sequence (DNA): TGTGCCAGCAGCTCCGGGACAGGGGCATCACCCCTCCACTTT.

V usage is TRBV9 and J usage is TRBJ1-5; 7 nucleotides align to TRBD1. Germline V CDR1 and CDR2: SGDLS, YYNGEE. The CDR3 is 15 residues long. The ends lost 4 bases at V and 4 bases at J; junction bases unmatched: 8. The CDR3 region is CASSPDGTDNQPQHF. The CDR3 DNA follows: TGTGCCAGCAGCCCTGATGGGACAGATAATCAGCCCCAGCATTTT.

The chain employs TRBV4-2 and TRBJ1-1; no clear D. The CDR3 is 13 residues long. Germline V lookup: CDR1 LGHNA, CDR2 YNFKEQ. Trimming removed 7 bases at V and 1 base at J, with 10 bases between. The CDR3: CASTRSGNTEAFF. The CDR3 bases are TGTGCCAGCACCCGTTCCGGGAACACTGAAGCTTTCTTT.

The rearrangement joins TRBV9 to TRBJ2-1, with 11 bases matching TRBD2. Germline lookup yields CDR1 SGDLS and CDR2 YYNGEE. V dropped 0 bases and J dropped 5; count of bases not matched to a gene: 4. The length of the CDR3 is 16 residues. CDR3: CASSVAPGLADNEQFF. CDR3 coding DNA: TGTGCCAGCAGCGTAGCTCCGGGACTAGCGGACAATGAGCAGTTCTTC.

The rearrangement joins TRBV18 to TRBJ1-2; possibly TRBD1 for D (6 bases). Trimming cost V 6 bases and J 0 bases, with 14 bases left between them. Looked up from germline, CDR1 is KGHSH and CDR2 is LQKENI. The CDR3 contains 15 residues. CDR3 region: CASSPRTVTNYGYTF. CDR3 in DNA: TGTGCCAGCTCGCCAAGGACAGTCACTAACTATGGCTACACCTTC.

This chain joins TRBV6-1 and TRBJ1-6; no clear D. V was shortened by 1 base and J by 6 bases, with 4 bases between the two germline ends. This CDR3 has 13 residues. The germline V gene encodes CDR1 MNHNS and CDR2 SASEGT. The CDR3 nucleotides read TGTGCCAGCAGTGAAGGACTTAATTCACCCCTCCACTTT. Its protein is CASSEGLNSPLHF.

This chain connects TRBV6-4 to TRBJ1-1; 7 nucleotides align to TRBD1. V dropped 3 bases and J dropped 1; count of bases not matched to a gene: 2. There are 14 residues in the CDR3. Germline V gene data show CDR1 as MRHNA and CDR2 as SNTAGT. The CDR3, as DNA: TGTGCCAGCAGTGAAGGGACAGAGAACACTGAAGCTTTCTTT. Translated, it gives CASSEGTENTEAFF.

The chain couples TRBV4-1 to TRBJ2-5, with 7 nucleotides matching TRBD2. Trimming removed 4 bases from V and 1 base from J; junction bases left unmatched: 6. Looked up from germline, CDR1 is MGHRA and CDR2 is YSYEKL. The length of the CDR3 is 15 residues. The CDR3 nucleotides read TGCGCCAGCAGCCCTCGCCTAGCGGTCCAAGAGACCCAGTACTTC. It specifies CASSPRLAVQETQYF.

The genes are TRBV4-1 and TRBJ2-1; TRBD2 matches 7 bases. The CDR3 covers 16 residues. V lost 1 base, J lost 6 bases, and 9 bases stayed unmatched. The germline V gene encodes CDR1 MGHRA and CDR2 YSYEKL. Here the CDR3 DNA reads TGCGCCAGCAGCCAAGGTCCTCTAGCGGCCCTCAATGAGCAGTTCTTC. It yields the protein CASSQGPLAALNEQFF.

The rearrangement uses TRBV13 and TRBJ2-7, with a weak D call TRBD1 (6 bases). Germline loops: CDR1 PRHDT, CDR2 FYEKMQ (reference sequence). The germline V and J ends were trimmed by 5 bases and 5 bases, with 10 bases remaining between them. This CDR3 spans 12 amino acids. Here the CDR3 DNA reads TGTGCCAGCAGCCCCGACAGGCACGAGCAGTACTTC. Translated, it gives CASSPDRHEQYF.

The chain carries TRBV6-1 and TRBJ2-3; TRBD1 agrees at 9 bases. The CDR3 totals 16 residues. CDR1 is MNHNS and CDR2 is SASEGT in the germline V gene. V lost 4 bases to trimming and J lost 5 bases; unmatched junction nucleotides: 10. CDR3 in DNA: TGTGCCAGCAGTGCGCAACCGGGACAGGGAGGAGATACGCAGTATTTT. This gives the protein CASSAQPGQGGDTQYF.

This clone was seen more than once but under ten times. The gene calls are TRBV10-3 and TRBJ1-2; TRBD1 might be the D (5 bases). The V end was cut by 1 base, the J end by 8 bases, with 17 bases between. The CDR3 covers 15 residues. Germline V CDR1 and CDR2: ENHRY, SYGVKD. The CDR3 nucleotides are TGTGCCATCAGTGAGTGGGGGGGGGAGTCCGGCGGCTACACCTTC. Its translation: CAISEWGGESGGYTF.

This rearrangement joins TRBV27 to TRBJ1-2; D may be TRBD1 (6 bases). V shed 3 bases and J shed 2 bases, with 10 bases lying between them. CDR3 length: 14 residues. The germline gives CDR1 MNHEY, CDR2 SMNVEV (reference sequence). The DNA for the CDR3 is TGTGCCAGCAGTTTCGGGGGGCCGAACTATGGCTACACCTTC. Protein product: CASSFGGPNYGYTF.

The J gene is TRBJ1-5, the V gene TRBV9; D perhaps matches TRBD1 (6 bases). Trimming removed 0 bases from V and 1 base from J, with 11 bases in between. Germline loops: CDR1 SGDLS, CDR2 YYNGEE. This CDR3 region has 16 residues. The CDR3 is CASSVGGGASNQPQHF. CDR3 coding DNA: TGTGCCAGCAGCGTAGGGGGGGGCGCGAGCAATCAGCCCCAGCATTTT.

V is TRBV6-4 and J is TRBJ2-1; 7 nucleotides align to TRBD1. The CDR3 runs 15 residues. Germline loops: CDR1 MRHNA, CDR2 SNTAGT. Unmatched junction bases numbered 10, after V lost 5 bases and J lost 6 bases. CDR3 residues: CASSPRTGPGNEQFF. The CDR3 coding sequence is TGTGCCAGCAGTCCACGGACAGGCCCCGGCAATGAGCAGTTCTTC.

The chain joins TRBV11-2 to TRBJ2-2; TRBD1 matches at 9 bases. CDR1 and CDR2 (germline): SGHAT, FQNNGV. The CDR3 totals 16 residues. The trim removed 4 bases at V and 7 bases at J, leaving 10 bases unmatched. The CDR3 DNA follows: TGTGCCAGCAGCTCCAGCGGGACAGGGCGAATCGGGGAGCTGTTTTTT. As protein: CASSSSGTGRIGELFF.

The CDR3, as DNA: TGTGCCAGCAGCCAAGGCCCGATCTCGGGCTCTGGAAACACCATATATTTT. Translated, it gives CASSQGPISGSGNTIYF. The chain is built from TRBV4-2 and TRBJ1-3; the D is unclear. The germline CDR1 and CDR2 sequences are LGHNA and YNFKEQ. Trimming shortened V by 1 base and J by 0 bases, and 13 bases separated the two germline ends. CDR3 length: 17 residues.

The chain employs TRBV7-6 and TRBJ2-1; tentatively, D is TRBD2 (6 bases). Deletions cut 2 bases from V and 5 bases from J, with 10 bases between. The CDR3 spans 14 residues. Germline CDR1 SGHVS, CDR2 FNYEAQ. CDR3 in DNA: TGTGCCAGCAGCTTATGGCGGGAACACAATGAGCAGTTCTTC. Protein: CASSLWREHNEQFF.

The chain combines TRBV5-1 with TRBJ1-2, with D uncertain. Trimming took off 5 bases at V and 4 bases at J, with 12 bases between the two ends. Germline lookup yields CDR1 SGHRS and CDR2 YFSETQ. The CDR3 is 13 residues long. The CDR3 coding sequence is TGCGCCAGCAGAGAGGGAACCTCCTATGGCTACACCTTC. Amino acid sequence: CASREGTSYGYTF.

The chain recombines TRBV13 with TRBJ2-3; 7 positions agree with TRBD2. Germline-derived CDR1 and CDR2 are PRHDT and FYEKMQ (reference sequence). The CDR3 length is 16 residues. Trimming took 0 bases from V and 5 from J; bases not matched to a gene: 8. The CDR3 here is CASSLGRGEEGDTQYF. The DNA of the CDR3 is TGTGCCAGCAGCTTAGGCCGGGGGGAGGAGGGAGATACGCAGTATTTT. Looking up the rest from reference TRBV13 and TRBJ2-3 gives the full variable domain: AAGVIQSPRHLIKEKRETATLKCYPIPRHDTVYWYQQGPGQDPQFLISFYEKMQSDKGSIPDRFSAQQFSDYHSELNMSSLELGDSALYFCASSLGRGEEGDTQYFGPGTRLTVL.

In nucleotides, the CDR3 is TGTGCCAGCAGTGAATCGGGCAGGGGGTCGAGCAATCAGCCCCAGCATTTT. This gives the protein CASSESGRGSSNQPQHF. V and J are TRBV25-1 and TRBJ1-5; 7 positions match TRBD1. Germline assignment: CDR1 MGHDK and CDR2 SYGVNS. This CDR3 region has 17 residues. V shed 1 base and J 1 base; nucleotides not matched to a gene: 7.

The J gene is TRBJ2-5, the V gene TRBV7-2; TRBD1 aligns across 7 bases. The junction had 8 bases not matched to a gene; V was cut back by 5 bases and J by 5 bases. Germline CDR1 reads SGHTA; CDR2 reads FQGNSA. The length of the CDR3 is 14 residues. The CDR3 reads CASSPDDRAETQYF. The CDR3 DNA reads TGTGCCAGCAGCCCCGACGACAGGGCCGAGACCCAGTACTTC.

The chain recombines TRBV7-8 with TRBJ1-2; weak D call: TRBD1 (6 bases). The CDR3 length is 14 residues. Germline values: CDR1 SGHVS, CDR2 FQNEAQ. The V end was cut by 5 bases, the J end by 4 bases, with 14 bases between. CDR3 sequence reads: CASSRRDRTYGYTF. Here the CDR3 DNA reads TGTGCCAGCAGCCGCCGTGACAGGACCTATGGCTACACCTTC.

V gene TRBV30 combines with J gene TRBJ2-7; 7 bases map to TRBD2. J lost 5 bases, V lost 3 bases, and 7 bases had no gene match. The CDR3 totals 13 residues. Germline values: CDR1 GTSNPN, CDR2 SVGIG (reference sequence). The DNA of the CDR3 is TGTGCCTGGAGCAGGGAGGGACCGCACGAGCAGTACTTC. It codes for CAWSREGPHEQYF.

V gene TRBV19 combines with J gene TRBJ2-7; TRBD2 might be the D (5 bases). In germline, CDR1 is LNHDA, CDR2 SQIVND (reference sequence). Trimming pared 3 bases from V and 3 bases from J, leaving 12 bases between. The CDR3 has 14 residues. The CDR3 loop is CASSMDLRDYEQYF. The CDR3 nucleotides are TGTGCCAGTAGTATGGACTTACGGGACTACGAGCAGTACTTC.

The rearrangement joins TRBV7-2 to TRBJ2-7, with 8 bases that match TRBD1. Losses at the gene ends were 1 base for V and 5 bases for J; bases not matched to a gene: 4. This CDR3 has 14 amino acids. The germline V gene encodes CDR1 SGHTA and CDR2 FQGNSA. CDR3 DNA sequence: TGTGCCAGCAGCTTAGGGGACAGGTCCGACGAGCAGTACTTC. Amino acid sequence: CASSLGDRSDEQYF.